This TCR beta chain was documented in a study of blood T cell repertoires in COVID-19. At the level of the study: From T cells, B-cell-depleted T cells, or PBMCs came the material, which was cDNA or gDNA.

Germline V gives CDR1 SEHNR, CDR2 FQNEAQ (reference sequence). The CDR3 consists of 14 residues. Trimming took 5 bases from V and 2 from J; bases not matched to a gene: 3. As handled by the study authors: Amplification of reference gene primers was used by the study to estimate nucleated cell counts. Produced via immunoSEQ multiplex PCR; TCRdb's table is partial and in-frame only. Clone size and the V and J calls come from that table; the DNA yielded D and trimming. The sample yields around 170,000 clones, roughly 88% seen once. The TCR sequence derives from a woman aged 60-70 years with acute or convalescent COVID-19. Sequencing was done on a sample of peripheral blood. The gene calls are TRBV7-9 and TRBJ1-1, with TRBD1 identical over 9 bases. DNA for the CDR3: TGTGCCAGCAGCACTACAGGGGGCAACACTGAAGCTTTCTTT. This sequence encodes CASSTTGGNTEAFF.